This T cell receptor beta chain derives from a study of T cell repertoires and HLA-DP antigens (dated by TCRdb to 2016 to 2018). Some background on the complete study: The study used an in vitro model of CD4+ T cell alloreactivity against allogeneic HLA-DP presented by transduced HeLa cells. Compared with self, one alloantigen differed at one amino acid in the peptide-binding groove and the other differed at fewer than 12, modelling structurally similar versus dissimilar alloantigens. The three donors were two male and one female, with ages ranging from the 18-to-29 to the 60-to-69 age band. Average DNA input was around 210 ng for sorted CD137+CD4+ samples, compared with about 1,100 ng for pre-culture CD4+ samples.

Remarks on this clone: The antigen it binds to is not known. Base-call qualities are not available, and no considerably larger clone is one nucleotide away.

Untouched CD4+ T cells were isolated from Ficoll-separated PBMC through negative selection with magnetic beads, and an average purity of approximately 98% was reached. Untouched CD4+ T cells were isolated with magnetic beads from Ficoll-separated PBMC, and a purity of approximately 98% was reached with negligible CD8+ contamination. Peripheral blood mononuclear cells came from the buffy coats of a few healthy blood donors, who served as the study's donors. CMV seronegative status was shared by all three donors. The DNeasy Blood & Tissue Kit was used to extract genomic DNA. Genomic DNA from sorted CD137+CD4+ cells and from pre-culture CD4+ baseline samples of each subject was subjected to TCRB sequencing. TCRB CDR3 regions were amplified with the immunoSEQ multiplex PCR using forward primers for 54 TRBV segments and reverse primers for 13 TRBJ segments. Deep resolution, with a target of 200,000 T cell genomes, was applied to the sequencing of pre-culture CD4+ samples. Sequencing of the amplicons was done on an Illumina HiSeq System, giving 87 bp reads that spanned the CDR3. Turning to the authors' computational methods: Reads were corrected for PCR and sequencing errors, and CDR3 regions were defined by alignment to IMGT reference sequences. Synthetic template pools were used to estimate the numbers of templates and unique rearrangements. Clonality was computed as 1 minus Pielou's evenness. The Daley-Smith estimator was used to estimate richness. Repertoire overlap was measured with Morisita's index. Clones present in cultured samples but not detected in the pre-culture repertoire of the same donor were defined as low-abundance clones. TCRdb obtained this table from immuneACCESS and retained in-frame rearrangements with V and J assigned. These tables miss some clones; where compared with another copy, unresolved V genes account for less than half of the shortfall, and the remainder is unexplained. The DNA gave D and trimming, while V, J and clone size come from that table. Within this sample are some 89,000 clones, with approximately 86% of them counted one time only. In total, the top ten clones hold less than 2% of the sample.

Overall study results and their limits: Separate analysis of naive and memory CD4+ repertoires was not performed. Sorted CD137+ cells showed similar clonality against both alloantigens (about 0.36), much higher than the clonality of pre-culture samples (approximately 0.039). Limitations were identified as the inclusion of only a few donors, the use of a non-physiological HeLa antigen-presenting system, and the use of total CD4+ responder cells. An average cumulative frequency of roughly 33% against one allele and about 51% against the other was found for clones undetected before culture.

For CDR1 and CDR2, the germline V gene (reference sequence) lists SEHNR and FQNEAQ. The junction shows trimming of 5 bases on V and 3 bases on J, plus 16 bases between the germline ends. The CDR3 contains 16 residues, cysteine and phenylalanine counted. Only the CDR3 DNA stays, 48 bases, in frame from base 1. This receptor was obtained from a middle-aged man in good health and CMV-seronegative. The source material was CD4+ T cells from PBMCs. The chain couples TRBV7-9 to TRBJ2-2; the D gene is possibly TRBD1, with 5 bases matching. In nucleotides, the sequence is TGTGCCAGCAGCCCTGGGGCTAGTCGGGACACCGGGGAGCTGTTTTTT. The encoded protein is CASSPGASRDTGELFF.